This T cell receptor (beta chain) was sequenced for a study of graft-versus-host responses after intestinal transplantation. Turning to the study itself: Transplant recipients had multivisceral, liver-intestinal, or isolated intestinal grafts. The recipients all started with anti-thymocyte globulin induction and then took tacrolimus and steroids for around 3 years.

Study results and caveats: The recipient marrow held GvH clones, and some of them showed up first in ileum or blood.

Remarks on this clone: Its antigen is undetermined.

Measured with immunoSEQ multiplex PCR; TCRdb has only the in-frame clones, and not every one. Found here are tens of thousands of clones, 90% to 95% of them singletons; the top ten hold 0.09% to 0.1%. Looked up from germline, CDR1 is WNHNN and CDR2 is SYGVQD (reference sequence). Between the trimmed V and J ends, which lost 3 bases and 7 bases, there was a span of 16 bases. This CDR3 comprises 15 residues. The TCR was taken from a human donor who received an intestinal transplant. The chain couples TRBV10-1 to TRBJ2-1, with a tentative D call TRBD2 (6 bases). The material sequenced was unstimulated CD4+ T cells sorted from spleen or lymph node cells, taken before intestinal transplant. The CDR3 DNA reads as TGCGCCAGCAGTGATGGTGGTAGCGGAAAAAATGAGCAGTTCTTC. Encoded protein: CASSDGGSGKNEQFF.